This TCR beta chain came from a study of blood T cell repertoires in COVID-19. Generated by immunoSEQ multiplex PCR, the TCRdb table keeps only in-frame clones and is missing some. The sample consists of 120,000 to 150,000 clones, around 85% of them appearing once. Sequencing was done on a sample of PBMCs or T cells enriched from blood (not recorded which). The TCR was taken from a woman between 40 and 55 years old who had recovered from COVID-19.

CDR3 protein: CASSQEGTGGEKLFF. In DNA, the CDR3 is TGCGCCAGCAGCCAAGAAGGTACAGGGGGAGAAAAACTGTTTTTT. This chain connects TRBV4-1 to TRBJ1-4; 8 nucleotides match TRBD1. Trimming removed 0 bases from V and 8 bases from J; junction bases left unmatched: 5. The CDR3 has 15 amino acids. CDR1 and CDR2 (germline): MGHRA, YSYEKL.